This TCR beta chain emerged from a study of T-cell reconstitution after alpha-beta-depleted transplantation in children. This clonotype was seen a handful of times. It was with unique molecular identifiers that the TCRbeta library was prepared. In TCRdb, the PCR reads were re-called with MiXCR into one record per CDR3 protein. This repertoire shows approximately 400,000 distinct CDR3 sequences, approximately 10% found once; its top ten account for nearly 5.5%. The CDR3 length is 14 residues. Germline V gives CDR1 SGDLS, CDR2 YYNGEE. Trimming shortened V by 3 bases and J by 2 bases, and 12 bases separated the two germline ends.

The input for sequencing was PBMCs from the stem cell graft donor, taken from the stem cell graft. The source of this sequence is a human donor who donated a stem cell graft to a child with acute myeloid leukemia. V is TRBV9 and J is TRBJ2-7, with a possible D match to TRBD2 (6 bases). CDR3 sequence reads: CASSARDVAYEQYF. CDR3 DNA sequence: TGTGCCAGCAGCGCGCGGGACGTCGCCTACGAGCAGTACTTC.